Each of the 18 T cell receptor beta chains below was sequenced from the same sample in a study of beta chain features in type 1 diabetes. The isolated RNA, all of it, was reverse transcribed, so expressed TCRB transcripts were what got sequenced. Produced via immunoSEQ multiplex PCR; TCRdb's table is partial and in-frame only. The profile shows about 900,000 clones, 15% to 20% of them singletons. The sequenced sample consisted of naive CD4+ T cells from blood. The receptors were gathered from a young woman in good health.

This sequence joins TRBV6-5 and TRBJ1-4; 7 bases match TRBD1. The CDR3 runs 16 residues. The germline gives CDR1 MNHEY, CDR2 SVGAGI. With V trimmed by 0 bases and J by 6 bases, 7 bases remained unmatched. The DNA for the CDR3 is TGTGCCAGCAGTTACTCCCTATTGACAGGGTATGAAAAACTGTTTTTT. Its protein is CASSYSLLTGYEKLFF.

This clone was counted only a few times. CDR3 protein: CASSPSYTGELFF. The CDR3 region has the DNA TGTGCCAGCAGCCCGAGCTACACCGGGGAGCTGTTTTTT. V is TRBV9 and J is TRBJ2-2; D uncertain. The CDR3 loop spans 13 amino acids. Looked up from germline, CDR1 is SGDLS and CDR2 is YYNGEE. V was pared by 4 bases and J by 3 bases, with 7 bases between.

This clone was seen a handful of times. This chain uses TRBV14 with TRBJ2-3; 10 nucleotides align to TRBD1. Germline CDR1 SGHDN, CDR2 FVKESK. V lost 4 bases and J lost 6; bases outside the gene matches: 10. The length of the CDR3 is 16 residues. CDR3 DNA: TGTGCCAGCAGCCGTCCGGGACAGGGGAATTTGGATACGCAGTATTTT. Encoded protein: CASSRPGQGNLDTQYF.

V is TRBV27 and J is TRBJ2-1, with TRBD2 matching over 8 bases. Germline CDR1 reads MNHEY; CDR2 reads SMNVEV (reference sequence). With 3 bases clipped from V and 3 bases from J, the junction kept 4 bases outside the gene matches. The CDR3 has 15 amino acids. The CDR3 sequence: CASSLGAGVYNEQFF. CDR3 nucleotide sequence: TGTGCCAGCAGTTTGGGAGCGGGGGTCTACAATGAGCAGTTCTTC.

J is TRBJ1-1 and V is TRBV19; a weak D match, TRBD1 (5 bases). From germline, CDR1 is LNHDA and CDR2 SQIVND (reference sequence). The CDR3 consists of 13 residues. V was trimmed by 5 bases and J by 4 bases, leaving 11 bases between them. CDR3 in DNA: TGTGCCAGTAGTGTAGGGACGGGCACTGAAGCTTTCTTT. It is translated as CASSVGTGTEAFF.

This clone was seen more than once but under ten times. The genes are TRBV5-1 and TRBJ2-1, with TRBD1 as a possible D gene (5 bases). Trimming removed 2 bases from V and 4 bases from J, with 10 bases in between. The CDR3 loop spans 14 amino acids. Germline V lookup: CDR1 SGHRS, CDR2 YFSETQ. CDR3 in amino acids: CASSFDSPYNEQFF. In nucleotides, the CDR3 is TGCGCCAGCAGCTTCGACAGCCCTTACAATGAGCAGTTCTTC. Full variable domain (outside the CDR3, taken from reference TRBV5-1 and TRBJ2-1): KAGVTQTPRYLIKTRGQQVTLSCSPISGHRSVSWYQQTPGQGLQFLFEYFSETQRNKGNFPGRFSGRQFSNSRSEMNVSTLELGDSALYLCASSFDSPYNEQFFGPGTRLTVL.

The chain combines TRBV7-6 with TRBJ2-5, with TRBD2 matching over 12 bases. Looked up from germline, CDR1 is SGHVS and CDR2 is FNYEAQ. The CDR3 runs 16 residues. J lost 3 bases, V lost 1 base, and 3 bases had no gene match. The CDR3 nucleotides read TGTGCCAGCAGCTTAGAAAGGACTAGCGGGAAAGAGACCCAGTACTTC. It codes for CASSLERTSGKETQYF.

This clone was found a few times. The CDR3 DNA sequence: TGTGCCAGCAGCTCCCTCGGGACAGGGCATTACGAGCAGTACTTC. Translated, it gives CASSSLGTGHYEQYF. The rearrangement links TRBV7-9 to TRBJ2-7, with 9 positions matching TRBD1. The ends lost 4 bases at V and 4 bases at J; junction bases unmatched: 8. This CDR3 is built from 15 residues. In germline, CDR1 is SEHNR, CDR2 FQNEAQ (reference sequence).

The table lists this clone with a few counts. This sequence joins TRBV29-1 and TRBJ2-3; 9 positions match TRBD2. This CDR3 comprises 15 residues. The germline CDR1 and CDR2 sequences are SQVTM and ANQGSEA. Trimming at V came to 5 bases and at J to 2 bases, leaving 8 bases not matched to a gene. In DNA form, the CDR3 reads TGCAGCGTTCAAAGACTAGCGGAGATCACAGATACGCAGTATTTT. It specifies CSVQRLAEITDTQYF.

This clone turned up a few times. This chain's CDR3 is CASSPHGQGQETQYF. For the CDR3, the DNA is TGTGCCAGCAGCCCCCACGGACAGGGACAAGAGACCCAGTACTTC. This rearrangement joins TRBV7-3 to TRBJ2-5; 8 nucleotides line up with TRBD1. CDR1 is SGHTA, CDR2 FQGTGA, per germline. CDR3 length equals 15 residues. Unmatched junction bases numbered 7, after V lost 5 bases and J lost 2 bases.

This clone was seen only a few times. The rearrangement uses TRBV7-9 and TRBJ2-7; D is possibly TRBD2 (5 bases). The germline V and J ends were trimmed by 4 bases and 2 bases, with 12 bases remaining between them. From germline, CDR1 is SEHNR and CDR2 FQNEAQ (reference sequence). This CDR3 contains 14 residues. The CDR3 loop reads CASSYMGAAYEQYF. The CDR3 DNA reads TGTGCCAGCAGCTATATGGGAGCCGCCTACGAGCAGTACTTC.

The CDR3 coding sequence is TGTGCCAGCAGGGAAAGCGGGAAGGTGTGGGAGACCCAGTACTTC. Translated, it gives CASRESGKVWETQYF. The chain carries TRBV7-9 and TRBJ2-5; 7 bases agree with TRBD2. The length of the CDR3 is 15 residues. V trimming: 6 bases; J trimming: 5 bases; junction bases outside the gene matches: 12. Germline loops: CDR1 SEHNR, CDR2 FQNEAQ (reference sequence).

The J gene is TRBJ2-5, the V gene TRBV28; 7 bases agree with TRBD1. V lost 2 bases and J lost 4; bases outside the gene matches: 4. The length of the CDR3 is 14 residues. Germline V gene sequence: CDR1 MDHEN, CDR2 SYDVKM. This CDR3 reads CASSLQGVRETQYF. The CDR3, as DNA: TGTGCCAGCAGTTTACAGGGGGTTAGAGAGACCCAGTACTTC.

This clone was counted only a few times. This chain connects TRBV13 to TRBJ2-7; 13 bases match TRBD2. Germline V gene data show CDR1 as PRHDT and CDR2 as FYEKMQ (reference sequence). V gave up 5 bases and J gave up 3 bases; unmatched junction bases: 10. The CDR3 is 17 amino acids. CDR3 in amino acids: CASSRTLGTSGNYEQYF. DNA of the CDR3: TGTGCCAGCAGCAGAACTCTCGGGACTAGCGGGAACTACGAGCAGTACTTC. The full variable domain, in which reference TRBV13 and TRBJ2-7 provide the parts outside the CDR3, is AAGVIQSPRHLIKEKRETATLKCYPIPRHDTVYWYQQGPGQDPQFLISFYEKMQSDKGSIPDRFSAQQFSDYHSELNMSSLELGDSALYFCASSRTLGTSGNYEQYFGPGTRLTVT.

This chain's CDR3 is CASSVGGRGRDDNEQFF. The CDR3 region has the DNA TGTGCCAGCAGCGTAGGGGGACGGGGTCGCGACGACAATGAGCAGTTCTTC. This chain uses TRBV9 with TRBJ2-1; D might be TRBD1 or TRBD2, each matching 5 bases. Trimming stripped 0 bases from V and 5 bases from J, with 18 bases between. The germline gives CDR1 SGDLS, CDR2 YYNGEE. This CDR3 comprises 17 residues.

The chain joins TRBV4-3 to TRBJ2-1; perhaps TRBD2 as D (5 bases). This CDR3 region has 17 residues. Trimming shortened V by 0 bases and J by 7 bases, and 19 bases separated the two germline ends. Germline loops: CDR1 LGHNA, CDR2 YSLEER. CDR3 nucleotide sequence: TGCGCCAGCAGCCAAGATCCCGGGGTACGGACCACGAATGAGCAGTTCTTC. This codes for CASSQDPGVRTTNEQFF.

This clone has more than one count but fewer than ten. Other nucleotide sequences from this sample produce the same CDR3. The CDR3 nucleotides are TGTGCCAGCAGCCCCGGGACTAGCGGCTCCTACGAGCAGTACTTC. It yields the protein CASSPGTSGSYEQYF. The chain employs TRBV28 and TRBJ2-7, with 11 bases fitting TRBD2. V trimming: 6 bases; J trimming: 0 bases; junction bases outside the gene matches: 4. The length of the CDR3 is 15 residues. Germline V lookup: CDR1 MDHEN, CDR2 SYDVKM.

The rearrangement links TRBV25-1 to TRBJ2-5; TRBD1 agrees at 8 bases. The end of the DNA is better explained by TRBJ2-7, so the J call may be wrong. Germline loops: CDR1 MGHDK, CDR2 SYGVNS. The CDR3 contains 13 residues. CDR3 protein: CASSPGGGYEQYF. Here the CDR3 DNA reads TGTGCCAGCAGTCCAGGGGGCGGCTACGAGCAGTACTTC.